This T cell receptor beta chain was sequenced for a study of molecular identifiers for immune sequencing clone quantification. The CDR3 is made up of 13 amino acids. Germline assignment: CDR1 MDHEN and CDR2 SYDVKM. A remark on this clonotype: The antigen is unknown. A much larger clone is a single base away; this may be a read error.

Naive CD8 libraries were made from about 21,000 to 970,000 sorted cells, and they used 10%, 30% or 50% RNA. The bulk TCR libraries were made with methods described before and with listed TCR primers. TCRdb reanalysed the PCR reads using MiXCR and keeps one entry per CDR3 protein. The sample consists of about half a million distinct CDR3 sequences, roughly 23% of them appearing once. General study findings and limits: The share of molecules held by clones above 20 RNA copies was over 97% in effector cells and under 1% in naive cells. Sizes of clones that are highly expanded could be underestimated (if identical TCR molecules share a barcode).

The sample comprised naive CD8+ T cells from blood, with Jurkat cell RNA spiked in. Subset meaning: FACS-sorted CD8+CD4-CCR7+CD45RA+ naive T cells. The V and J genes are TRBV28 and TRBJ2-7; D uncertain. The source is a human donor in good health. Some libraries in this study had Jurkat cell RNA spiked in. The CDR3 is CASADGPTYERYF. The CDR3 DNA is TGTGCCAGCGCCGACGGACCCACCTACGAGCGGTACTTC.